This TCR beta chain was recorded in a study of post-analysis software for immune sequencing data. Study context: Included courses were relapsing-remitting and secondary progressive multiple sclerosis; progressive-relapsing multiple sclerosis was also included. Overall study findings and caveats: Patients carried five TRBV segments more frequently than controls did, and TRBV5-6, TRBV5-1 and TRBV20-1 were among them. Controls' normalized Chao1 diversity significantly exceeded that of multiple sclerosis patients.

Unique molecular identifiers were carried by the TCR beta cDNA libraries. TCRdb re-derived calls from the PCR reads in MiXCR, one entry per CDR3 protein. The sample has about 400,000 distinct CDR3 sequences; approximately 33% are singletons. To note about this clonotype: What it binds is unknown.

The germline CDR1 and CDR2 sequences are SGHRS and YFSETQ. Trimming removed 4 bases from V and 5 bases from J, with 10 bases in between. This CDR3 contains 13 residues. The sequencing sample was made of blood. The rearrangement links TRBV5-1 to TRBJ2-1; D possibly corresponds to TRBD2 (7 bases). This TCR came from a girl between 5 and 17 years old with multiple sclerosis. The CDR3 DNA follows: TGCGCCAGCAGCCGAGGGGGGGACAATGAGCAGTTCTTC. Translating it yields CASSRGGDNEQFF.